These T cell receptor beta chains were read from a single sample in a study of response to subunit inactivated influenza vaccine. TCRdb used MiXCR to reprocess the RT-PCR reads, holding one entry per CDR3 protein. The table has hundreds of thousands of distinct CDR3 sequences, approximately 15% seen once. Material: PBMCs from blood, obtained less than 15 days before vaccination. These receptors all come from a man in his fifties or sixties who received an inactivated influenza vaccine. The CDR3 runs from the conserved cysteine through the conserved F or W. A D gene is named only where the DNA matches it firmly. Clone sizes are given selectively: once, few, many, or a class where the clone is expanded.

V gene	J gene	D gene	clone size	CDR3 DNA	CDR3 protein
TRBV6-1	TRBJ1-1	TRBD1	few	TGTGCCAGCAGTCCCCAGACAGGGGCCACTGAAGCTTTCTTT	CASSPQTGATEAFF
TRBV7-9	TRBJ1-1	-	few	TGTGCCAGCAGACCAATTGACCGGAGGAACACTGAAGCTTTCTTT	CASRPIDRRNTEAFF
TRBV29-1	TRBJ2-5	TRBD2	few	TGCAGCGTTGAAGGACTAGCGGGAGAAAGGTTGGGGGAGACCCAGTACTTC	CSVEGLAGERLGETQYF
TRBV4-1	TRBJ1-5	TRBD1	-	TGCGCCAGCAGCCATCGACAGGGGGACAATCAGCCCCAGCATTTT	CASSHRQGDNQPQHF
TRBV14	TRBJ2-3	-	few	TGTGCCAGCAGCCAAGATCGGACCTATCGCACGGATACGCAGTATTTT	CASSQDRTYRTDTQYF
TRBV4-2	TRBJ2-5	TRBD2	-	TGTGCCAGCAGCCAAGCCGGACTAGCGGCGGAGACCCAGTACTTC	CASSQAGLAAETQYF
TRBV12-3/TRBV12-4	TRBJ1-1	-	many	TGTGCCAGCAGTTTCGGGCCCAGTAGAACTGAAGCTTTCTTT	CASSFGPSRTEAFF
TRBV20-1	TRBJ2-5	TRBD2	-	TGCAGTGCTAGGACTAGCGGGGGGTTAACCCAGTACTTC	CSARTSGGLTQYF
TRBV6-1	TRBJ2-3	-	-	TGTGCCAGCAGGTCCAATCGCCCCGGACAGAAAGATAACACAGATACGCAGTATTTT	CASRSNRPGQKDNTDTQYF
TRBV7-6	TRBJ1-1	-	many	TGTGCCAGCAGCTTGCGTTTCTTTTCCGGGACAAAATTTCACACTGAAGCTTTCTTT	CASSLRFFSGTKFHTEAFF
TRBV6-5	TRBJ2-3	-	many	TGTGCCAGCGGAATAGATACGCAGTATTTT	CASGIDTQYF
TRBV9	TRBJ1-2	-	few	TGTGCCAGCAGCCTCCGGGGGGACGGCTACACCTTC	CASSLRGDGYTF
TRBV19	TRBJ2-1	TRBD2	few	TGTGCCAGTAGTATCGTAGCGGGAGACAATGAGCAGTTCTTC	CASSIVAGDNEQFF
TRBV11-1	TRBJ2-3	TRBD2	-	TGTGCCAGCAGCCCAGCGGGGAGAGCAGATACGCAGTATTTT	CASSPAGRADTQYF
TRBV10-3	TRBJ2-3	TRBD2	few	TGTGCCATCAGTGGGACTAGCGGGAGTGGGACAGATACGCAGTATTTT	CAISGTSGSGTDTQYF
TRBV6-5	TRBJ2-2	TRBD2	many	TGTGCCAGCAGTTTTCTAGCGGAAGGACCCGGGGAGCTGTTTTTT	CASSFLAEGPGELFF
TRBV6-2/TRBV6-3	TRBJ1-1	-	-	TGTGCCAGCAGTTACTCGAGCAGGGCCACTGAAGCTTTCTTT	CASSYSSRATEAFF
TRBV6-5	TRBJ2-3	TRBD1	-	TGTGCCAGCAGTTCCGATCCACCGGGACAGGTTTCAGATACGCAGTATTTT	CASSSDPPGQVSDTQYF
TRBV5-1	TRBJ2-5	-	few	TGCGCCAGCAGCCCAATGTACCAAGAGACCCAGTACTTC	CASSPMYQETQYF
TRBV6-2/TRBV6-3	TRBJ1-1	TRBD1	-	TGTGCCAGCAGTTCGAGGGGGCGAGGGAACACTGAAGCTTTCTTT	CASSSRGRGNTEAFF
TRBV5-1	TRBJ2-1	TRBD1	many	TGCGCCAGCAGCTTGTCGGGACAGGACAATGAGCAGTTCTTC	CASSLSGQDNEQFF
TRBV5-1	TRBJ2-5	-	-	TGCGCCAGCAGCTTCTCGGCAGTTGAAGAGACCCAGTACTTC	CASSFSAVEETQYF
TRBV18	TRBJ2-7	TRBD2	-	TGTGCCAGCTCACCAGGGACTAGCGGGGGGGTCAACGAGCAGTACTTC	CASSPGTSGGVNEQYF
TRBV7-3	TRBJ2-5	-	-	TGTGCCAGCAGTATGGGGGTTGGGGAGACCCAGTACTTC	CASSMGVGETQYF
TRBV29-1	TRBJ2-7	TRBD1	many	TGCAGCGTTGTAAAGGGACAGGGGGCTTACGAGCAGTACTTC	CSVVKGQGAYEQYF
TRBV6-1	TRBJ2-1	-	few	TGTGCCACCACCCGGGACGCCGCCTACAATGAGCAGTTCTTC	CATTRDAAYNEQFF
TRBV28	TRBJ1-5	TRBD1	-	TGTGACGCGCGACCCACAGGGGGCGGCAATCAGCCCCAGCATTTT	CDARPTGGGNQPQHF
TRBV12-3/TRBV12-4	TRBJ2-7	-	-	TGTGCCAGCAGTCCCGGAAACAGGGATACGTACGAGCAGTACTTC	CASSPGNRDTYEQYF
TRBV7-9	TRBJ2-7	TRBD1	few	TGTGCCAGCAGCTTAGCTATGGGACAGATCTACGAGCAGTACTTC	CASSLAMGQIYEQYF
TRBV7-9	TRBJ1-1	-	-	TGTGCCAGCAGCTTATCGGGGGGTATGAACACTGAAGCTTTCTTT	CASSLSGGMNTEAFF
TRBV24-1	TRBJ2-5	TRBD1	few	TGTGCCACCAGTGACCGAGGGGGCCTCCAAGAGACCCAGTACTTC	CATSDRGGLQETQYF
TRBV6-1	TRBJ2-1	-	many	TGTGCCAGCAGTCCGAGGGGAAACTCCTACAATGAGCAGTTCTTC	CASSPRGNSYNEQFF
TRBV12-3/TRBV12-4	TRBJ2-1	-	many	TGTGCCAGCAGCCCCTCGGGGGCGCGCAATGAGCAGTTCTTC	CASSPSGARNEQFF
TRBV7-9	TRBJ2-7	TRBD1	-	TGTGCCAGCAGCTTCCAGGGGGATAAGGACGAGCAGTACTTC	CASSFQGDKDEQYF
TRBV2	TRBJ2-7	-	few	TGTGCCAGCAACCCGCAGGGGAGGGACGAGCAGTACTTC	CASNPQGRDEQYF
TRBV5-6	TRBJ1-1	-	-	TGTGCCAGCAGCCCGGCGGGGCGTACTGAAGCTTTCTTT	CASSPAGRTEAFF
TRBV11-2	TRBJ2-1	-	few	TGTGCCAGCAGCTTAGTCGGGTTTCACAATGAGCAGTTCTTC	CASSLVGFHNEQFF
TRBV12-3/TRBV12-4	TRBJ1-2	-	-	TGTGCCAGCACCTCGACAGATTATGGCTACACCTTC	CASTSTDYGYTF
TRBV6-2/TRBV6-3	TRBJ2-3	-	few	TGTGCCAGCAGCTCCCTCTCGGAGTTCACAGATACGCAGTATTTT	CASSSLSEFTDTQYF
TRBV27	TRBJ2-7	-	many	TGTGCCAGCAGTTTATCGTCAGGGTTGGGCTACGAGCAGTACTTC	CASSLSSGLGYEQYF
TRBV3-1	TRBJ1-2	TRBD1	few	TGTGCCAGTACCAGGGGGCTAGTTGGGTATGGCTACACCTTC	CASTRGLVGYGYTF
TRBV7-2	TRBJ2-5	-	-	TGTGCCAGCAGCTTAGGACTAATGGACGCTCAAGAGACCCAGTACTTC	CASSLGLMDAQETQYF
TRBV28	TRBJ2-7	-	few	TGTGCCAGCAGTCCCCAACCCGGCGAGCAGTACTTC	CASSPQPGEQYF
TRBV20-1	TRBJ2-3	TRBD2	-	TGCAGTGCTAGCGGGACTAGCGGAAGAGATACGCAGTATTTT	CSASGTSGRDTQYF
TRBV5-6	TRBJ1-1	-	-	TGTGCCAGCAGCTTGCCTGGTTATGGCACTGAAGCTTTCTTT	CASSLPGYGTEAFF
TRBV3-1	TRBJ2-7	-	many	TGTGCCAGCAGCCAACCGGGACACCCATACGAGCAGTACTTC	CASSQPGHPYEQYF
TRBV20-1	TRBJ1-1	-	few	TGCAGTGCTAGTGTGGGCACTGAAGCTTTCTTT	CSASVGTEAFF
TRBV20-1	TRBJ2-1	TRBD2	-	TGCAGTGCTGCCCAAGTAGCGGGGACTTTTAGCTCCTACAATGAGCAGTTCTTC	CSAAQVAGTFSSYNEQFF
TRBV18	TRBJ1-3	-	-	TGTGCCAGCTCACCACCGAACGGACGGGGTGGAAACACCATATATTTT	CASSPPNGRGGNTIYF
TRBV5-1	TRBJ2-7	-	few	TGCGCCAGTAAAGGGGCGCTAAACGAGCAGTACTTC	CASKGALNEQYF
TRBV6-1	TRBJ2-2	TRBD2	-	TGTGCCAGCAGACAACTAGCGGGGGATAGCACCGGGGAGCTGTTTTTT	CASRQLAGDSTGELFF
TRBV20-1	TRBJ1-2	-	few	TGCAGTGCTCAACAGGGAAACTATGGCTACACCTTC	CSAQQGNYGYTF
TRBV29-1	TRBJ2-1	TRBD2	many	TGCAGCGTCATACTAGCGCGCAATGAGCAGTTCTTC	CSVILARNEQFF